This TCR beta chain came from a study of blood T cell repertoires in COVID-19. This table comes from immunoSEQ multiplex PCR, and its TCRdb copy is limited to in-frame clones, with some not included. The sample records around 250,000 clones, about nine tenths being singletons. Germline CDR1 reads SGHRS; CDR2 reads YFSETQ. The CDR3 has 18 amino acids. V lost 0 bases, J lost 0 bases, and 16 bases lay in between. This chain links TRBV5-1 with TRBJ2-1, with TRBD2 as a possible D gene (5 bases). The sequence was collected from a woman between 35 and 50 years old who had recovered from COVID-19. The sample comprised peripheral blood. The chain's CDR3 is CASSLAGFTKGSYNEQFF. In DNA form, the CDR3 reads TGCGCCAGCAGCTTGGCGGGATTCACTAAAGGCTCCTACAATGAGCAGTTCTTC. Full variable domain (rest looked up from reference TRBV5-1 and TRBJ2-1): KAGVTQTPRYLIKTRGQQVTLSCSPISGHRSVSWYQQTPGQGLQFLFEYFSETQRNKGNFPGRFSGRQFSNSRSEMNVSTLELGDSALYLCASSLAGFTKGSYNEQFFGPGTRLTVL.